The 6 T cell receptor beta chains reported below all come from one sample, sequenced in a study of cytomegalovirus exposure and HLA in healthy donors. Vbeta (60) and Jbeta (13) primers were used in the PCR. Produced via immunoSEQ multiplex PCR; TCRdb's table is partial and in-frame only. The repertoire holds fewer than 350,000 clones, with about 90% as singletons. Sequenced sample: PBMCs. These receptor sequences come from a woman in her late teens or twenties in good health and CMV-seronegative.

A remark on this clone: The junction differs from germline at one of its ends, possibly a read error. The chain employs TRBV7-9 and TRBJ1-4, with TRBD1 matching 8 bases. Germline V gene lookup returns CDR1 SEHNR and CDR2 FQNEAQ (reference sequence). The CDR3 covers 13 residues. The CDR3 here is CASSLGVTGTGVF. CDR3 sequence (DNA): TGTGCCAGCAGCTTAGGTGTGACGGGGACAGGCGTTTTT.

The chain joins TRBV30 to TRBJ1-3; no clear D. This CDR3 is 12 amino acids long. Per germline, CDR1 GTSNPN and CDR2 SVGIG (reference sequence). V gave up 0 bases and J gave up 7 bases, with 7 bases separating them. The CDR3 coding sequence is TGTGCCTGGAGTGTTGAGGTGAACACCATATATTTT. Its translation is CAWSVEVNTIYF.

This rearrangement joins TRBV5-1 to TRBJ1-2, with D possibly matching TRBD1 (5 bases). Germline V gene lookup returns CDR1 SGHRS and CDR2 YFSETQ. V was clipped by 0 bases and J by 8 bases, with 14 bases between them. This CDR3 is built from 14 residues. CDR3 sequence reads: CASSLGRGISGYTF. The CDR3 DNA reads TGCGCCAGCAGCTTGGGACGGGGGATCTCCGGCTACACCTTC.

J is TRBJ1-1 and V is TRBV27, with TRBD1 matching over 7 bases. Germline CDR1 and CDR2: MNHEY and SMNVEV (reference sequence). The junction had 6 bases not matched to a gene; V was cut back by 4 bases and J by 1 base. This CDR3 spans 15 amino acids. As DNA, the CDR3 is TGTGCCAGCAGTTCCCTGACAGGGAGGAACACTGAAGCTTTCTTT. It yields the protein CASSSLTGRNTEAFF.

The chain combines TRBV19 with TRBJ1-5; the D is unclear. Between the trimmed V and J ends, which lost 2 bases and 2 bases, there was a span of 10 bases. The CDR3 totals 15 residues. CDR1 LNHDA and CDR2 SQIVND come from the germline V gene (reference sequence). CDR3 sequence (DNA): TGTGCCAGTAGTATATCCGTAATAGGCAATCAGCCCCAGCATTTT. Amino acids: CASSISVIGNQPQHF.

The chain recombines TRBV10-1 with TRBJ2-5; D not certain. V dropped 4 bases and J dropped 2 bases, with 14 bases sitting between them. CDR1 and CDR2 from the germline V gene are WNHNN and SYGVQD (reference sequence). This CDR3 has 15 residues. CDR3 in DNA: TGCGCCAGCAGTGGAGGATTTCCACAACAAGAGACCCAGTACTTC. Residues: CASSGGFPQQETQYF.